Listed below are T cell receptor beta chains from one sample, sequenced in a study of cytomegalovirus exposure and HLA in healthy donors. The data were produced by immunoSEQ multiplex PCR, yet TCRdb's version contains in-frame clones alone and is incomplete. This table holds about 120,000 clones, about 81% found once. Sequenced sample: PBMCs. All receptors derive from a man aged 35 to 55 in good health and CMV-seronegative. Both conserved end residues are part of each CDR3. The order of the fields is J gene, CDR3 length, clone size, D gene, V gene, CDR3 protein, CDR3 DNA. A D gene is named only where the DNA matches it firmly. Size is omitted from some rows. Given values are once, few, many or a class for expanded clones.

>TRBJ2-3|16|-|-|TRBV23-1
CASSEGGGPFTDTQYF
TGCGCCAGCAGTGAAGGGGGGGGCCCCTTCACAGATACGCAGTATTTT
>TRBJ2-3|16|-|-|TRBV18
CASSLYSGLSTDTQYF
TGTGCCAGCTCGCTTTATAGCGGACTTAGCACAGATACGCAGTATTTT
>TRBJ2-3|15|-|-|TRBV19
CASSSVLLSTDTQYF
TGTGCCAGTTCTTCGGTCCTGCTTAGCACAGATACGCAGTATTTT
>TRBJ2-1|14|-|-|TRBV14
CASSRDSVAGEQFF
TGTGCCAGCAGCCGAGACAGCGTCGCGGGTGAGCAGTTCTTC
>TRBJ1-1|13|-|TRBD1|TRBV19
CASSTGTGTEAFF
TGTGCCAGTAGTACCGGGACAGGGACTGAAGCTTTCTTT
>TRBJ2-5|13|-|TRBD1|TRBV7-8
CASSGQGTETQYF
TGTGCCAGTAGCGGACAGGGGACAGAGACCCAGTACTTC
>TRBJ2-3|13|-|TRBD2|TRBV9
CASRGGSADTQYF
TGTGCCTCTAGGGGCGGGAGCGCAGATACGCAGTATTTT
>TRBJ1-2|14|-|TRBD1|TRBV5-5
CASSDRDRGYGYTF
TGTGCCAGCAGCGACAGGGACAGGGGGTATGGCTACACCTTC
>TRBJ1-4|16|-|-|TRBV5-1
CASSRGKQGTNEKLFF
TGCGCCAGCAGTAGGGGGAAACAGGGTACTAATGAAAAACTGTTTTTT
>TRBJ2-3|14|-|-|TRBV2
CASSVPGAGDTQYF
TGTGCCAGCAGTGTCCCAGGGGCGGGAGATACGCAGTATTTT
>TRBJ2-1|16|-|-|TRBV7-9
CASSLDRGNLYNEQFF
TGTGCCAGCAGCTTGGACCGAGGGAATCTCTACAATGAGCAGTTCTTC
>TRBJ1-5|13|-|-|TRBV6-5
CASSYQGNQPQHF
TGTGCCAGCAGTTACCAGGGCAATCAGCCCCAGCATTTT
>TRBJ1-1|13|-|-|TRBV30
CAWSATGKTEAFF
TGTGCCTGGAGTGCCACAGGGAAAACTGAAGCTTTCTTT
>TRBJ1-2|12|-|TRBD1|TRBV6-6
CASSIRDRENLF
TGTGCCAGCAGCATACGGGACAGGGAAAATCTATTC
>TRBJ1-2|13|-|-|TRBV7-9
CASSLALGQGYTF
TGTGCCAGCAGCTTAGCCCTCGGACAGGGCTACACCTTC
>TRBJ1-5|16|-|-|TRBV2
CASSASGGGIGQPQHF
TGTGCCAGCAGTGCTTCTGGGGGAGGAATCGGTCAGCCCCAGCATTTT
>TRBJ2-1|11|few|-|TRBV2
CASMARGEQFF
TGTGCCAGCATGGCTCGGGGTGAGCAGTTCTTC
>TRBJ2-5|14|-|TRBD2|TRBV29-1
CSVEDPGGVDTQYF
TGCAGCGTTGAAGATCCGGGGGGGGTAGATACCCAGTACTTC
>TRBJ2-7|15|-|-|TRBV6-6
CASTPRVGRGYEQYF
TGTGCCAGCACTCCCAGAGTCGGAAGAGGCTACGAGCAGTACTTC
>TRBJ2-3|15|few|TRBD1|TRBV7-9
CASSGDRGVPDTQYF
TGTGCCAGCAGCGGGGACAGGGGGGTGCCAGATACGCAGTATTTT
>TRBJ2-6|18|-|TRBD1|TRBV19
CASSIDPPGGSGANVLTF
TGTGCCAGTAGTATAGACCCGCCAGGGGGCTCTGGGGCCAACGTCCTGACTTTC
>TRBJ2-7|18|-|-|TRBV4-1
CASSQDKILAGGSYEQYF
TGCGCCAGCAGCCAAGATAAAATACTGGCAGGGGGGTCCTACGAGCAGTACTTC
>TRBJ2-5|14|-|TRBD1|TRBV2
CASSPGTGSETQYF
TGTGCCAGCAGCCCAGGGACAGGTTCAGAGACCCAGTACTTC
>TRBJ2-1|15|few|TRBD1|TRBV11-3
CASSTGQGPYNEQFF
TGTGCCAGCAGCACCGGACAGGGGCCCTACAATGAGCAGTTCTTC
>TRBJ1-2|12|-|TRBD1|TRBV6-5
CATWDSFYGYTF
TGTGCCACCTGGGACAGCTTTTATGGCTACACCTTC
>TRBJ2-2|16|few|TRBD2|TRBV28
CASSWVIAGDGGELFF
TGTGCCAGCAGTTGGGTTATAGCGGGAGACGGCGGGGAGCTGTTTTTT